This passage covers 22 T cell receptor beta chains from one sample sequenced in a study of beta chain features in type 1 diabetes. General study results and limits: Shortening of TCRB CDR3s, moderate but significant, appeared in all four CD4+ subsets of Type 1 diabetes patients.

Their antigen targets remain unknown. The whole isolated RNA underwent reverse transcription, so sequencing captured expressed TCRB transcripts. Libraries were prepared by immunoSEQ multiplex PCR; TCRdb keeps only in-frame clonotypes and omits some of them. This sample has 140,000 to 150,000 clones, with about 13% found just once. The sequencing sample was made of central memory CD4+ T cells from blood. All receptors derive from a man aged 18-30 years with type 1 diabetes.

This clone was detected many times. This chain joins TRBV10-3 and TRBJ2-3; no clear D. CDR1 is ENHRY, CDR2 SYGVKD, per germline. V shed 3 bases and J shed 2 bases, with 15 bases lying between them. CDR3 size: 16 residues. CDR3 amino acids: CAISESSPRTTDTQYF. The CDR3 DNA reads as TGTGCCATCAGTGAATCGAGTCCCAGGACCACAGATACGCAGTATTTT.

In its sample, this clone was seen a few times. This sequence joins TRBV10-1 and TRBJ2-5, with D tentatively TRBD2 (6 bases). The CDR3 is 13 residues long. V lost 4 bases to trimming and J lost 5 bases, with 11 bases between them. Per the germline V gene, CDR1 is WNHNN and CDR2 is SYGVQD (reference sequence). In DNA form, the CDR3 reads TGCGCCAGCAGTGCGGGGGACTCCGAGACCCAGTACTTC. Its translation is CASSAGDSETQYF.

This clone was seen a few times. The chain has TRBV10-2 and TRBJ1-5; TRBD1 is a possible D gene (5 bases). The length of the CDR3 is 16 residues. Germline CDR1 WSHSY, CDR2 SAAADI. Trimming took 1 base from V and 1 from J, leaving 11 bases between them. CDR3 protein: CASSELTRGSNQPQHF. CDR3 DNA: TGCGCCAGCAGTGAGTTGACCCGGGGGAGCAATCAGCCCCAGCATTTT.

Remarks on this clone: Additional DNA sequences in this sample encode the identical CDR3. The chain carries TRBV30 and TRBJ2-7, with no clear D. The CDR3 consists of 11 residues. CDR1 and CDR2 from the germline V gene are GTSNPN and SVGIG (reference sequence). The V and J ends lost 5 bases and 1 base respectively, with 6 bases between them. This CDR3 is CAWSSSYEQYF. The CDR3 region has the DNA TGTGCCTGGTCTAGTTCCTACGAGCAGTACTTC.

The chain joins TRBV30 to TRBJ2-7, with 8 bases lining up with TRBD1. Germline CDR1 and CDR2: GTSNPN and SVGIG (reference sequence). This CDR3 spans 17 amino acids. Unmatched junction bases numbered 13, after V lost 3 bases and J lost 0 bases. CDR3 region: CAWRPRTGSIGSYEQYF. The CDR3 bases are TGTGCCTGGAGGCCCCGGACAGGGTCAATCGGCTCCTACGAGCAGTACTTC.

This clone has just a few counts. Here the CDR3 DNA reads TGTGCCAGCAGCCCCCGACTGGGGGGGGAGGCTAACGAGCAGTACTTC. This sequence encodes CASSPRLGGEANEQYF. This rearrangement joins TRBV7-8 to TRBJ2-7, with TRBD2 matching 7 bases. With 5 bases clipped from V and 5 bases from J, the junction kept 15 bases outside the gene matches. The CDR3 extends over 16 amino acids. The germline gives CDR1 SGHVS, CDR2 FQNEAQ. The complete variable domain, with remaining parts taken from reference TRBV7-8 and TRBJ2-7, reads GAGVSQSPRYKVAKRGQDVALRCDPISGHVSLFWYQQALGQGPEFLTYFQNEAQLDKSGLPSDRFFAERPEGSVSTLKIQRTQQEDSAVYLCASSPRLGGEANEQYFGPGTRLTVT.

The V gene is TRBV7-9, the J gene TRBJ2-7; D gene unclear. This CDR3 has 13 residues. The V end was cut by 7 bases, the J end by 2 bases, with 12 bases between. CDR1 is SEHNR and CDR2 is FQNEAQ in the germline V gene (reference sequence). As DNA, the CDR3 is TGTGCCAGCACAAGACTGGGAACCTACGAGCAGTACTTC. Its protein is CASTRLGTYEQYF.

There are many counts of this clone. The chain couples TRBV2 to TRBJ2-4; D is uncertain. Trimming cost V 11 bases and J 0 bases, with 8 bases left between them. This CDR3 comprises 12 residues. The germline V gene has CDR1 SNHLY and CDR2 FYNNEI. As DNA, the CDR3 is TGTGCCGCCGGGCTAGCCAAAAACATTCAGTACTTC. This sequence encodes CAAGLAKNIQYF.

The sample holds a few counts of this clone. This clone may be a read error of a much larger clone one base away. J is TRBJ1-1 and V is TRBV30, with D hard to call. CDR3 length: 13 amino acids. Per the germline V gene, CDR1 is GTSNPN and CDR2 is SVGIG (reference sequence). In nucleotides, the CDR3 is TGTGCCGGGAGTCGGATGTTGAACACTGAAGCTTTCTTT. Protein product: CAGSRMLNTEAFF.

This chain connects TRBV6-1 to TRBJ1-4, with D unresolved. The CDR3 extends over 13 amino acids. Trimming removed 3 bases from V and 8 bases from J, with 10 bases in between. CDR1 and CDR2 (germline): MNHNS, SASEGT. The CDR3 bases are TGTGCCAGCAGTGAGCTAAGTTCCGAAAAACTGTTTTTT. Translating it yields CASSELSSEKLFF.

The CDR3 coding sequence is TGTGCCAGCAGCAGACAGGAGACAGATACGCAGTATTTT. Encoded protein: CASSRQETDTQYF. The gene calls are TRBV7-7 and TRBJ2-3; D might be TRBD1 (6 bases). The germline V and J ends were trimmed by 5 bases and 3 bases, with 9 bases remaining between them. CDR3 length: 13 residues. Germline V lookup: CDR1 SSHAT, CDR2 FNYEAQ (reference sequence). The variable domain in full, completed from reference TRBV7-7 and TRBJ2-3, reads GAGVSQSPRYKVTKRGQDVTLRCDPISSHATLYWYQQALGQGPEFLTYFNYEAQPDKSGLPSDRFSAERPEGSISTLTIQRTEQRDSAMYRCASSRQETDTQYFGPGTRLTVL.

The chain combines TRBV6-5 with TRBJ1-1; D is uncertain. Germline V gene data show CDR1 as MNHEY and CDR2 as SVGAGI. The CDR3 loop spans 12 amino acids. Trimming pared 7 bases from V and 4 bases from J, leaving 10 bases between. CDR3 in DNA: TGTGCCAGCAACGGTGAGGGCACTGAAGCTTTCTTT. Protein sequence: CASNGEGTEAFF.

This clone is termed medium-sized. This chain joins TRBV18 and TRBJ2-4; D is possibly TRBD2 (6 bases). The CDR3 sequence is 13 residues long. The germline V gene has CDR1 KGHSH and CDR2 LQKENI. The V gene lost 4 bases and the J gene lost 6 bases, with 10 bases spanning the gap. The chain's CDR3 is CASSRDSANIQYF. The CDR3 DNA is TGTGCCAGCTCACGGGACTCCGCAAACATTCAGTACTTC.

This clone was seen a few times. This sequence joins TRBV30 and TRBJ1-2; D possibly corresponds to TRBD1 (5 bases). The CDR3 consists of 14 residues. V was cut by 3 bases and J by 4 bases, with 15 bases left in between. Germline CDR1 reads GTSNPN; CDR2 reads SVGIG (reference sequence). The CDR3: CAWSQGPLGYGYTF. The DNA for the CDR3 is TGTGCCTGGAGCCAGGGCCCCCTTGGCTATGGCTACACCTTC.

V gene TRBV30 combines with J gene TRBJ1-5, with a possible D match to TRBD1 (5 bases). This CDR3 contains 13 residues. Germline assignment: CDR1 GTSNPN and CDR2 SVGIG (reference sequence). The V end was cut by 2 bases, the J end by 5 bases, with 10 bases between. This CDR3 reads CAWSHGGDQPQHF. Written as DNA, the CDR3 is TGTGCCTGGAGTCACGGAGGGGATCAGCCCCAGCATTTT.

The CDR3 here is CASSSSTEIYTEAFF. CDR3 nucleotides: TGTGCCAGCTCATCCTCGACAGAGATATACACTGAAGCTTTCTTT. This chain connects TRBV18 to TRBJ1-1, with D tentatively TRBD1 (5 bases). Deletions cut 5 bases from V and 3 bases from J, with 16 bases between. Germline V gene lookup returns CDR1 KGHSH and CDR2 LQKENI. This CDR3 is 15 amino acids long.

This clone occurred a few times. The chain recombines TRBV5-1 with TRBJ1-6; TRBD1 matches 7 bases. The germline V gene has CDR1 SGHRS and CDR2 YFSETQ. V shed 3 bases, J shed 11 bases, and the junction held 11 bases outside the gene matches. The CDR3 is 15 residues long. The CDR3 DNA follows: TGCGCCAGCAGCTCCGCCCCAGGGGGAAGCGCACCCCTCCACTTT. As protein: CASSSAPGGSAPLHF. The entire variable domain, with the rest obtained from reference TRBV5-1 and TRBJ1-6, is as follows: KAGVTQTPRYLIKTRGQQVTLSCSPISGHRSVSWYQQTPGQGLQFLFEYFSETQRNKGNFPGRFSGRQFSNSRSEMNVSTLELGDSALYLCASSSAPGGSAPLHFGNGTRLTVT.

Regarding this clone: This sample also contains other DNA sequences that code for the same CDR3. The chain uses TRBV6-6 and TRBJ1-1; the D gene is possibly TRBD1 (6 bases). The germline V and J ends were trimmed by 2 bases and 3 bases, with 10 bases remaining between them. There are 14 residues in the CDR3. CDR1 is MNHNY and CDR2 is SVGAGI in the germline V gene (reference sequence). The CDR3 nucleotides read TGTGCCAGCAGTTACGGGGGCTCCGACACTGAAGCTTTCTTT. Translation gives CASSYGGSDTEAFF.

This clone was observed once. This chain connects TRBV5-8 to TRBJ2-5; D is undetermined. This CDR3 region has 12 residues. The germline V gene encodes CDR1 SGHTS and CDR2 YDEGEE. The V end was cut by 1 base, the J end by 5 bases, with 6 bases between. This chain's CDR3 is CASSLNSETQYF. In nucleotides, the CDR3 is TGTGCCAGCAGCTTGAATTCCGAGACCCAGTACTTC.

Only a few counts were recorded for this clone. The CDR3 DNA sequence: TGCGCCAGCAGCTTGGCCCCAAATTCAGATCCCTTTGGCGTCGAGCAGTACTTC. It encodes CASSLAPNSDPFGVEQYF. This rearrangement joins TRBV5-1 to TRBJ2-7; D is unclear. CDR3 length equals 18 residues. Germline V gene lookup returns CDR1 SGHRS and CDR2 YFSETQ. The V end was cut by 0 bases, the J end by 6 bases, with 25 bases between. The complete variable domain, with remaining parts taken from reference TRBV5-1 and TRBJ2-7, reads KAGVTQTPRYLIKTRGQQVTLSCSPISGHRSVSWYQQTPGQGLQFLFEYFSETQRNKGNFPGRFSGRQFSNSRSEMNVSTLELGDSALYLCASSLAPNSDPFGVEQYFGPGTRLTVT.

This chain links TRBV18 with TRBJ2-7; no clear D. The V gene's germline CDR1 is KGHSH and CDR2 LQKENI. Trimming removed 3 bases from V and 3 bases from J, with 9 bases in between. This CDR3 spans 13 amino acids. CDR3 nucleotides: TGTGCCAGCTCACCTTGGGCTAACTACGAGCAGTACTTC. Translation: CASSPWANYEQYF.

The V gene is TRBV7-6, the J gene TRBJ2-2; 8 bases are a match to TRBD1. The CDR3 totals 18 residues. CDR1 SGHVS and CDR2 FNYEAQ come from the germline V gene. The junction had 12 bases not matched to a gene; V was cut back by 2 bases and J by 4 bases. For the CDR3, the DNA is TGTGCCAGCAGCTTACCTCCAGGGGGCGGATTATTCACCGGGGAGCTGTTTTTT. Its protein product is CASSLPPGGGLFTGELFF. Full variable domain (missing parts from reference TRBV7-6 and TRBJ2-2): GAGVSQSPRYKVTKRGQDVALRCDPISGHVSLYWYRQALGQGPEFLTYFNYEAQQDKSGLPNDRFSAERPEGSISTLTIQRTEQRDSAMYRCASSLPPGGGLFTGELFFGEGSRLTVL.